Here is one T cell receptor beta chain with its context. Its antigen has not been determined. No base quality information exists; no much larger clone differs at one position. To sequence the TCRbeta CDR3 region, genomic DNA was isolated from the sorted cells. TCRbeta CDR3 regions were sequenced using the immunoSEQ Assay. In TCRdb, the immuneACCESS table is reduced to in-frame sequences with V and J assigned. These tables do not hold every clone; where another copy was compared, an unresolved V gene accounts for under half, and the others remain unexplained. Counted in this sample were 55,000 to 70,000 clones; around four fifths of them appeared once. The top ten clones comprise roughly 3.5% of the sample. Patients with a history of autoimmune disease or receiving systemic immunosuppression were excluded from the trial. Peripheral blood for TCR sequencing was drawn from every dose cohort at baseline, at cycle 4 day 1 and at cycle 7 day 1. Samples were obtained from an open-label, multicenter, first-in-human phase I dose-escalation trial of ivuxolimab. Adults with locally advanced or metastatic head and neck squamous cell, hepatocellular, melanoma or renal cell carcinoma were enrolled in the trial. Before TCR sequencing, CD4+ and CD8+ T cells were separately sorted from peripheral blood.

From a lookup of the germline V gene, CDR1 and CDR2 are WSHSY and SAAADI. The CDR3 numbers 11 residues from cysteine through phenylalanine. This entry keeps only the CDR3 DNA: 33 bases, framed from base 1. Relative to germline, V is 6 bases shorter and J is 11 bases shorter, with 11 bases between their ends. The data stem from a study of OX40 agonist ivuxolimab in advanced cancers. For context, the study as a whole: Ivuxolimab was a fully human IgG2 agonistic monoclonal antibody targeting the costimulatory receptor OX40 (CD134). The monotherapy dose-escalation portion (N ≈ 55 patients) of the phase I ivuxolimab trial is reported in the paper. The dose-escalation cohort was roughly 87% male with a mean age of about 54 years, ranging from roughly 20 to 80. Partial responses occurred in three dose-escalation patients, of whom one had hepatocellular carcinoma and two had cutaneous melanoma. The purpose of peripheral TCRbeta sequencing was to test whether ivuxolimab changed TCR sequence diversity and led to clonal T-cell expansion. Prior anti-PD-1, anti-PD-L1 or anti-CTLA-4 therapy was permitted, and less than 45% of dose-escalation patients had received checkpoint inhibitors. Of the approximately 54 patients in dose escalation, about 20 had hepatocellular carcinoma, approximately 15 had melanoma, 9 had renal cell carcinoma and 9 had head and neck cancer. Intravenous ivuxolimab was administered to patients every 2 weeks at six dose levels: 0.01, 0.1, 0.3, 1.5, 3 and 10 mg/kg.

Findings and caveats that apply to the study as a whole: Low levels of normalized T-cell clonal expansion were also seen in some patients who did not respond. Clonal expansion of both CD4+ and CD8+ blood T cells was observed from baseline to week 6 at doses 0.1 to 3.0 mg/kg. In the 0.1-3.0 mg/kg groups, partial responders had among the lowest normalized peripheral clonal expansion, particularly in CD8+ T cells. Antigen specificity was not determined for the clonally expanded peripheral T cells. After ivuxolimab, more expanded clones were found on average in CD8+ T cells than in CD4+ T cells.

The starting material was CD4+ or CD8+ T cells sorted from blood, obtained in a trial of the OX40 agonist ivuxolimab. The rearranged chain carries TRBV10-2 and TRBJ2-1; no D gene can be assigned with confidence. This TCR was sampled from an adult with an advanced solid tumor such as melanoma, head and neck, liver or kidney cancer. The encoded CDR3 is CASSPLVKQFF. The DNA reads TGCGCCAGCAGCCCCTTGGTGAAGCAGTTCTTC.